The 17 T cell receptor beta chains below come from one sample, sequenced in a study of T cells in Graves' hyperthyroidism and ophthalmopathy (dated by TCRdb to between 2018 and 2021). The library was generated by multiplex PCR. Instrument on record: Illumina HiSeq 2000. The TCR beta CDR3 regions were amplified from RNA transcripts. The first round of RT-PCR for the TCR CDR3 was performed with the HTBI primer set and the Qiagen OneStep RT-PCR kit. Starting from the raw public reads, TCRdb applied fastp trimming at Q25, assembled clones with MiXCR and retained in-frame beta chains. Records with the same CDR3 protein are collapsed into one entry carrying the most frequent genes and DNA. In this sample the table shows around 370,000 distinct CDR3 sequences, roughly 18% of which occur a single time. Over 35% of the sample is in the top ten clones. Source material: blood. These TCRs come from a man in his late teens or twenties with Graves' ophthalmopathy.

This clonotype occurred a few times. V and J are TRBV11-3 and TRBJ1-1, with 7 bases that match TRBD1. Germline V gene lookup returns CDR1 SGHNT and CDR2 YENEEA. The CDR3 contains 12 residues. V shed 6 bases and J 7 bases; nucleotides not matched to a gene: 5. CDR3 sequence (DNA): TGTGCCAGCAGTAAGAGGACAGGTGAAGCTTTCTTT. Amino acid sequence: CASSKRTGEAFF.

The chain is built from TRBV2 and TRBJ2-2; a possible D gene is TRBD1 (7 bases). Trimming stripped 4 bases from V and 0 bases from J, with 9 bases between. The CDR3 sequence is 15 residues long. Germline V CDR1 and CDR2: SNHLY, FYNNEI. The CDR3 DNA sequence: TGTGCCAGCAGTGTCAGGGGGGCGAACACCGGGGAGCTGTTTTTT. It encodes CASSVRGANTGELFF.

The chain has TRBV7-2 and TRBJ2-7; D unresolved. With 5 bases removed from V and 2 bases from J, the gap between germline ends came to 13 bases. Germline CDR1 reads SGHTA; CDR2 reads FQGNSA. The CDR3 runs 14 residues. In DNA form, the CDR3 reads TGTGCCAGCAGCCAGACCGGCCAGGCCTACGAGCAGTACTTC. Translation: CASSQTGQAYEQYF.

This clonotype was recorded at least ten times. The chain recombines TRBV7-3 with TRBJ2-3; 12 nucleotides align to TRBD2. The CDR3 contains 15 residues. Germline CDR1 and CDR2: SGHTA and FQGTGA. After removal of 5 bases from V and 4 bases from J, the junction contained 4 bases not matched to a gene. DNA for the CDR3: TGTGCCAGCAGCCTAGCGGGGGGGCCCCCAGATACGCAGTATTTT. Translation: CASSLAGGPPDTQYF. Full variable domain (rest looked up from reference TRBV7-3 and TRBJ2-3): GAGVSQTPSNKVTEKGKYVELRCDPISGHTALYWYRQSLGQGPEFLIYFQGTGAADDSGLPNDRFFAVRPEGSVSTLKIQRTERGDSAVYLCASSLAGGPPDTQYFGPGTRLTVL.

This clonotype was counted at least ten times. The rearrangement joins TRBV28 to TRBJ1-1; perhaps TRBD1 as D (5 bases). CDR1 MDHEN and CDR2 SYDVKM come from the germline V gene. The CDR3 totals 15 residues. Trimming left V 7 bases short and J 1 base short, with 16 bases between. CDR3 sequence reads: CASTLWGSQNTEAFF. For the CDR3, the DNA is TGTGCCAGCACCCTATGGGGGAGCCAGAACACTGAAGCTTTCTTT.

Many counts were recorded for this clonotype. The chain has TRBV7-7 and TRBJ2-2, with D possibly TRBD1 on 6 matching bases. CDR1 SSHAT and CDR2 FNYEAQ come from the germline V gene (reference sequence). The V end lost 5 bases, the J end lost 4 bases, and 14 bases lay between the germline ends. The CDR3 has 15 residues. For the CDR3, the DNA is TGTGCCAGCAGCCCCACGCAGGGGACCACCGGGGAGCTGTTTTTT. Translation: CASSPTQGTTGELFF.

This clonotype turned up a few times. This sequence joins TRBV10-3 and TRBJ2-1; TRBD1 matches 10 bases. The CDR3 runs to 16 residues. CDR1 is ENHRY and CDR2 is SYGVKD in the germline V gene. J gave up 6 bases and V 4 bases, and 9 bases lay outside the gene matches. CDR3 protein: CAISGPGTGVANEQFF. DNA for the CDR3: TGTGCCATCAGTGGGCCCGGGACAGGGGTTGCCAATGAGCAGTTCTTC.

This chain connects TRBV5-1 to TRBJ1-6; D unresolved. The CDR3 has 17 residues. Germline-derived CDR1 and CDR2 are SGHRS and YFSETQ. Deletions cut 2 bases from V and 1 base from J, with 13 bases between. CDR3 sequence (DNA): TGCGCCAGCAGCTTCGGGCAGGCGGGGTCCTATAATTCACCCCTCCACTTT. This codes for CASSFGQAGSYNSPLHF.

This clonotype appeared many times. This rearrangement joins TRBV12-3 or TRBV12-4 to TRBJ1-2; D is unclear. The CDR3 length is 13 residues. Deletions cut 5 bases from V and 7 bases from J, with 14 bases between. DNA of the CDR3: TGTGCCAGCAGTACTTCTCGTTTCTCTGGCTACACCTTC. Its translation: CASSTSRFSGYTF.

This clonotype has a count of ten or more. V and J are TRBV6-1 and TRBJ1-1; D is possibly TRBD1 (5 bases). The germline gives CDR1 MNHNS, CDR2 SASEGT. Trimming removed 1 base from V and 8 bases from J, with 11 bases in between. The CDR3 is 13 amino acids. The CDR3 loop is CASSEVGRGEAFF. CDR3 DNA sequence: TGTGCCAGCAGTGAAGTAGGGAGGGGCGAAGCTTTCTTT.

The chain links TRBV4-1 to TRBJ2-1; D possibly matches TRBD1 or TRBD2 (5 bases each). V was clipped by 0 bases and J by 0 bases, with 9 bases between them. The CDR3 runs 16 residues. Germline CDR1 and CDR2: MGHRA and YSYEKL. CDR3 DNA sequence: TGCGCCAGCAGCCAAGATGGGACGGTCTCCTACAATGAGCAGTTCTTC. It specifies CASSQDGTVSYNEQFF.

This clonotype was counted at least ten times. V usage is TRBV7-9 and J usage is TRBJ1-1, with TRBD1 as a possible D gene (5 bases). The CDR3 consists of 15 residues. Looked up from germline, CDR1 is SEHNR and CDR2 is FQNEAQ (reference sequence). Deletions cut 5 bases from V and 6 bases from J, with 19 bases between. As DNA, the CDR3 is TGTGCCAGCAGCAGAGAGGGGCCTATTACTTCTGAAGCTTTCTTT. Translating gives CASSREGPITSEAFF. The whole variable domain, filled in from reference TRBV7-9 and TRBJ1-1, reads DTGVSQNPRHKITKRGQNVTFRCDPISEHNRLYWYRQTLGQGPEFLTYFQNEAQLEKSRLLSDRFSAERPKGSFSTLEIQRTEQGDSAMYLCASSREGPITSEAFFGQGTRLTVV.

This clonotype was counted many times. The V and J genes are TRBV12-3 or TRBV12-4 and TRBJ2-1; TRBD2 matches 12 bases. The CDR3 covers 16 residues. Trimming at V came to 4 bases and at J to 7 bases, leaving 8 bases not matched to a gene. DNA for the CDR3: TGTGCCAGCAGTTCGACTAGCGGGGGCCCGGGGAATGAGCAGTTCTTC. Translation: CASSSTSGGPGNEQFF.

This clonotype appeared a few times. The CDR3 reads CASSLVQGITEAFF. CDR3 in DNA: TGTGCCAGCAGCTTGGTTCAGGGAATCACTGAAGCTTTCTTT. This chain links TRBV5-6 with TRBJ1-1, with D perhaps matching TRBD1 (5 bases). V lost 0 bases to trimming and J lost 4 bases, with 10 bases between them. This CDR3 region has 14 residues. From germline, CDR1 is SGHDT and CDR2 YYEEEE.

There are many counts of this clonotype. The rearrangement links TRBV6-1 to TRBJ1-1; 8 bases are shared with TRBD1. Germline V gene data show CDR1 as MNHNS and CDR2 as SASEGT. With V trimmed by 4 bases and J by 3 bases, 7 bases remained unmatched. This CDR3 region has 15 residues. The CDR3 bases are TGTGCCAGCAGTGGCCTTCAGGGGGCGGACACTGAAGCTTTCTTT. Amino acid sequence: CASSGLQGADTEAFF.

This clonotype has ten or more counts. The genes are TRBV7-9 and TRBJ2-2, with a tentative D call TRBD1 (6 bases). The length of the CDR3 is 17 residues. Trimming shortened V by 0 bases and J by 7 bases, and 18 bases separated the two germline ends. Per germline, CDR1 SEHNR and CDR2 FQNEAQ (reference sequence). The CDR3 loop reads CASSLAGFGTSGGELFF. CDR3 DNA: TGTGCCAGCAGCTTAGCTGGCTTTGGGACATCGGGCGGGGAGCTGTTTTTT.

The V call is TRBV4-1, the J call TRBJ1-5; 7 bases fit TRBD1. Trimming cost V 2 bases and J 3 bases; bases outside gene matches: 7. This CDR3 has 16 residues. Germline CDR1 MGHRA, CDR2 YSYEKL. Here the CDR3 reads CASSQTTGVNNQPQHF. CDR3 sequence (DNA): TGCGCCAGCAGCCAAACCACAGGGGTCAACAATCAGCCCCAGCATTTT.